This T cell receptor beta chain was identified in a study of PD-1 blockade in classical Hodgkin lymphoma. The CDR3 consists of 15 residues. V shed 6 bases and J 0 bases; nucleotides not matched to a gene: 7. Germline CDR1 reads MNHNS; CDR2 reads SASEGT. Study-wide results and caveats: Complete responders' baseline diversity resembled that of newly diagnosed patients. The CD4+ diversity rise by C4D1 was clearest in complete responders. What caused the repertoire differences, perhaps disease activity or prior therapy, remains undefined.

Comments on this clone: The antigen remains unidentified.

Libraries were prepared by immunoSEQ multiplex PCR; TCRdb keeps only in-frame clonotypes and omits some of them. The sample yields about 89,000 clones, 90% seen once. Specified time point: cycle 4 day 1 (C4D1), after more than 5 weeks of nivolumab. Relapses following autologous stem cell transplantation were seen in all patients, with brentuximab vedotin exposure varying. Best responses were complete response, partial response or progressive disease. The genes are TRBV6-1 and TRBJ1-1, with TRBD1 identical over 7 bases. The sequence came from a human donor with classical Hodgkin lymphoma. The starting material was peripheral blood mononuclear cells (PBMCs), obtained before the fourth cycle of nivolumab. The CDR3 region has the DNA TGTGCCAGCAGCTCCAAGGGGGCTTTGAACACTGAAGCTTTCTTT. It yields the protein CASSSKGALNTEAFF.